This TCR beta chain was captured by sequencing in a study of beta chain features in type 1 diabetes. Broader study findings: Among all four CD4+ subsets, Type 1 diabetes patients had TCRB CDR3s that were moderately but significantly shorter. Reduced insertions and increased deletions marked VDJ junctions in type 1 diabetes patients.

Expressed TCRB transcripts got sequenced, as all isolated RNA was reverse transcribed. Method: immunoSEQ multiplex PCR; TCRdb's copy keeps in-frame clones and lacks some. The sample has about 170,000 clones, around 7.9% seen once; the top ten hold roughly 0.5%. Germline lookup yields CDR1 MNHNS and CDR2 SASEGT. Trimming removed 9 bases at V and 3 bases at J, with 20 bases between. This CDR3 is built from 15 residues. As for this clone: Its antigen remains unidentified.

This chain uses TRBV6-1 with TRBJ1-2; D not certain. The source is a man between 18 and 29 years old with type 1 diabetes. The sequenced material came from central memory CD4+ T cells from blood. The CDR3 DNA reads as TGTGCCAGGGAGGGTGATAGGGCGAGGGACTATGGCTACACCTTC. Translated, it gives CAREGDRARDYGYTF.